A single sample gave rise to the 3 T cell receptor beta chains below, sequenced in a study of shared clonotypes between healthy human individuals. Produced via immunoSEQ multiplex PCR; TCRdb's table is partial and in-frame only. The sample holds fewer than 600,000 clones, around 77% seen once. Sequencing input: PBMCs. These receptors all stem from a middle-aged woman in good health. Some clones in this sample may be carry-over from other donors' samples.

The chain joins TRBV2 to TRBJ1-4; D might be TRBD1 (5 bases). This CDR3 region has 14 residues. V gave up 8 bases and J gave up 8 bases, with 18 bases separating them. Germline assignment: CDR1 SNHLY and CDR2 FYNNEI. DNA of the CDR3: TGTGCCAGCCACCGGGACGTCTCAGGGGAAAAACTGTTTTTT. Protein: CASHRDVSGEKLFF.

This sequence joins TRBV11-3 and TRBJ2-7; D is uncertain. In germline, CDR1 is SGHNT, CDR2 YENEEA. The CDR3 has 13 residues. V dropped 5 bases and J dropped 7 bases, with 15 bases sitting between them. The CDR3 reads CASSHSRSGEQYF. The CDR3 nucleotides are TGTGCCAGCAGCCATTCCCGATCGGGTGAGCAGTACTTC.

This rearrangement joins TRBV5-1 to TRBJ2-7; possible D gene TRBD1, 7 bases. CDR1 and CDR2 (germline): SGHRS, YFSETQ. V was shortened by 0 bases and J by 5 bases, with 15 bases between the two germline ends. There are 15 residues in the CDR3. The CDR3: CASSLVPGGRDEQYF. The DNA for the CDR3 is TGCGCCAGCAGCTTGGTGCCAGGGGGGCGAGACGAGCAGTACTTC.